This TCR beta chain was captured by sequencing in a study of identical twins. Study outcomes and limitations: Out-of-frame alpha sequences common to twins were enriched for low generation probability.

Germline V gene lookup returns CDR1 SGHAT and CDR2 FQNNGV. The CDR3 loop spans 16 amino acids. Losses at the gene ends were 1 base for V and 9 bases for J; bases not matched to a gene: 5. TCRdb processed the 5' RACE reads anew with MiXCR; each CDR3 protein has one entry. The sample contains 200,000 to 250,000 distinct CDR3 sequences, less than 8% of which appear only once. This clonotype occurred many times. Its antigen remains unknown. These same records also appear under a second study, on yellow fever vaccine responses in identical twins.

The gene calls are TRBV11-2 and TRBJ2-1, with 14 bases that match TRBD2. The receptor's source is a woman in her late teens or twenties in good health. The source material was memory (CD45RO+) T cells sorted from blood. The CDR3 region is CASSLGGTSGSVEQFF. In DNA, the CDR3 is TGTGCCAGCAGCTTAGGTGGGACTAGCGGGAGTGTTGAGCAGTTCTTC.